A single sample is the source of the 10 T cell receptor beta chains below, sequenced in a study of cytomegalovirus exposure and HLA in healthy donors. Both 60 Vbeta primers and 13 Jbeta primers went into the PCR. Repertoires were generated with immunoSEQ multiplex PCR, while TCRdb's copy carries only in-frame clones and drops some. The sample records 95,000 to 120,000 clones, 60% to 80% being singletons. What was sequenced was PBMCs. All receptors come from a man aged 18 to 30 in good health and CMV-seropositive.

This rearrangement joins TRBV4-1 to TRBJ1-2; 9 nucleotides line up with TRBD1. Germline loops: CDR1 MGHRA, CDR2 YSYEKL. The J segment lost 10 bases and the V segment lost 4 bases, leaving 10 bases of the junction unmatched. The CDR3 has 14 amino acids. CDR3 nucleotides: TGCGCCAGCAGCCTTGCGGGGGGACAGGGTCTCTACACCTTC. Amino acids: CASSLAGGQGLYTF.

The V call is TRBV30, the J call TRBJ1-1; 7 nucleotides align to TRBD1. CDR1 is GTSNPN, CDR2 SVGIG, per germline (reference sequence). This CDR3 is 12 amino acids long. With 5 bases clipped from V and 2 bases from J, the junction kept 2 bases outside the gene matches. The CDR3 sequence is CAWHRGNTEAFF. The CDR3 DNA sequence: TGTGCCTGGCACAGGGGTAACACTGAAGCTTTCTTT.

The chain employs TRBV5-6 and TRBJ2-3; tentative D call: TRBD1 (6 bases). Trimming cost V 3 bases and J 8 bases, with 13 bases left between them. The CDR3 contains 13 residues. Germline V gene data show CDR1 as SGHDT and CDR2 as YYEEEE. Written as DNA, the CDR3 is TGTGCCAGCAGCTGGACCCAAGGGGGTACGCAGTATTTT. Its translation: CASSWTQGGTQYF.

V gene TRBV7-9 combines with J gene TRBJ2-3, with 12 bases aligning to TRBD2. The trim removed 4 bases at V and 5 bases at J, leaving 7 bases unmatched. CDR3 length equals 16 residues. Per germline, CDR1 SEHNR and CDR2 FQNEAQ (reference sequence). CDR3 sequence: CASSSRTSGDQDTQYF. CDR3 sequence (DNA): TGTGCCAGCAGCTCCCGGACTAGCGGGGATCAAGATACGCAGTATTTT.

This rearrangement joins TRBV14 to TRBJ2-7; TRBD1 matches at 7 bases. With 3 bases clipped from V and 6 bases from J, the junction kept 17 bases outside the gene matches. This CDR3 is 17 amino acids long. Germline V gene sequence: CDR1 SGHDN, CDR2 FVKESK. As DNA, the CDR3 is TGTGCCAGCAGCCAGGTACAGGGGCCAGGATGGGAGAGCGAGCAGTACTTC. The encoded protein is CASSQVQGPGWESEQYF. Full variable domain (rest looked up from reference TRBV14 and TRBJ2-7): EAGVTQFPSHSVIEKGQTVTLRCDPISGHDNLYWYRRVMGKEIKFLLHFVKESKQDESGMPNNRFLAERTGGTYSTLKVQPAELEDSGVYFCASSQVQGPGWESEQYFGPGTRLTVT.

J is TRBJ2-7 and V is TRBV10-1; 7 nucleotides align to TRBD2. The ends lost 8 bases at V and 2 bases at J; junction bases unmatched: 6. The CDR3 has 13 amino acids. Germline V gene data show CDR1 as WNHNN and CDR2 as SYGVQD (reference sequence). The CDR3 protein is CASSGLLTYEQYF. The CDR3 DNA reads as TGCGCCAGCTCGGGACTACTCACCTACGAGCAGTACTTC.

V gene TRBV7-2 combines with J gene TRBJ1-2; D uncertain. V gave up 2 bases and J gave up 7 bases, with 8 bases separating them. CDR1 SGHTA and CDR2 FQGNSA come from the germline V gene. The CDR3 is 12 residues long. CDR3 loop: CASSLSLGGYTF. The CDR3 region has the DNA TGTGCCAGCAGCTTATCCCTAGGTGGCTACACCTTC. The whole variable domain, filled in from reference TRBV7-2 and TRBJ1-2, reads GAGVSQSPSNKVTEKGKDVELRCDPISGHTALYWYRQSLGQGLEFLIYFQGNSAPDKSGLPSDRFSAERTGGSVSTLTIQRTQQEDSAVYLCASSLSLGGYTFGSGTRLTVV.

This clone was observed a single time. The chain joins TRBV6-5 to TRBJ1-4; D is possibly TRBD1 (5 bases). From germline, CDR1 is MNHEY and CDR2 SVGAGI. The CDR3 runs 15 residues. Trimming pared 6 bases from V and 6 bases from J, leaving 17 bases between. This CDR3 reads CASSTRGGDDEKLFF. The DNA of the CDR3 is TGTGCCAGCAGCACCCGGGGGGGAGACGATGAAAAACTGTTTTTT.

This rearrangement joins TRBV6-5 to TRBJ1-4; D is unresolved. The CDR3 is made up of 14 amino acids. Germline CDR1 is MNHEY and CDR2 is SVGAGI. Between the trimmed V and J ends, which lost 5 bases and 3 bases, there was a span of 10 bases. The CDR3: CASSTVGANEKLFF. In DNA form, the CDR3 reads TGTGCCAGCAGTACGGTCGGGGCTAATGAAAAACTGTTTTTT.

The CDR3 DNA reads as TGTGCCAGCTCAGGGTCAGCGCAAGAGACCCAGTACTTC. Amino acids: CASSGSAQETQYF. This chain links TRBV18 with TRBJ2-5; D is unresolved. V dropped 5 bases and J dropped 2 bases, with 9 bases sitting between them. This CDR3 has 13 amino acids. The germline gives CDR1 KGHSH, CDR2 LQKENI.